This T cell receptor beta chain stems from a study of blood T cell repertoires in COVID-19. TCRdb's table, derived via immunoSEQ multiplex PCR, lists solely in-frame clones and lacks some. The table records about 150,000 clones, roughly 87% of them present only once. This CDR3 has 15 amino acids. The V gene end was trimmed by 0 bases and the J gene end by 10 bases; junction bases not matched to a gene: 8. Per germline, CDR1 SGHTA and CDR2 FQGNSA. The study drew participants aged roughly 18 to 95 years from roughly 25 US areas. The specimen sequenced was PBMCs or T cells enriched from blood (not recorded which). The chain joins TRBV7-2 to TRBJ1-1; 10 positions agree with TRBD1. The sequence came from a woman aged 40 to 55 who had been exposed to COVID-19. CDR3 loop: CASSLASDRGQVAFF. The CDR3 nucleotides read TGTGCCAGCAGCTTAGCCTCAGACAGGGGGCAGGTAGCTTTCTTT.